Listed here are 23 T cell receptor beta chains from one sample, sequenced in a study of identical twins. TCRdb called the 5' RACE reads again in MiXCR, with one record for every CDR3 protein. The sample gives 400,000 to 550,000 distinct CDR3 sequences, 20% to 30% of which show up once; 2.9% is in the top ten. In addition, the sample was reused for a study of T cells expressing NK-cell markers.

Source material: CD4+ T cells sorted from blood. Source of these receptors: a woman between 18 and 29 years old in good health.

V is TRBV6-5 and J is TRBJ2-1; D is unresolved. V was shortened by 0 bases and J by 9 bases, with 21 bases between the two germline ends. CDR1 is MNHEY and CDR2 is SVGAGI in the germline V gene. This CDR3 contains 17 residues. CDR3 sequence: CASSYSPHGTMGSEQFF. In nucleotides, the CDR3 is TGTGCCAGCAGTTACTCCCCCCACGGTACTATGGGTAGTGAGCAGTTCTTC.

V is TRBV30 and J is TRBJ2-6, with no clear D. This CDR3 has 13 residues. Trimming pared 5 bases from V and 2 bases from J, leaving 7 bases between. Germline assignment: CDR1 GTSNPN and CDR2 SVGIG (reference sequence). This CDR3 is CAWLGAGANVLTF. The CDR3 DNA sequence: TGTGCCTGGCTCGGAGCTGGGGCCAACGTCCTGACTTTC.

The chain has TRBV30 and TRBJ2-2; D uncertain. V was trimmed by 2 bases and J by 7 bases, leaving 11 bases between them. This CDR3 contains 13 residues. Germline V CDR1 and CDR2: GTSNPN, SVGIG (reference sequence). In nucleotides, the CDR3 is TGTGCCTGGAGTCTAGTGTCGGGCGGGGAGCTGTTTTTT. It specifies CAWSLVSGGELFF.

In its sample, this clonotype was seen a few times. The chain combines TRBV2 with TRBJ2-5; D is perhaps TRBD1 (5 bases). The germline V gene encodes CDR1 SNHLY and CDR2 FYNNEI. Trimming pared 7 bases from V and 3 bases from J, leaving 12 bases between. The CDR3 is made up of 13 amino acids. The CDR3 DNA sequence: TGTGCCAGCAAGTATACCAGGGAAGAGACCCAGTACTTC. This encodes CASKYTREETQYF.

In its sample, this clonotype was seen a few times. The V and J genes are TRBV5-1 and TRBJ2-7, with 10 bases lining up with TRBD1. The V gene's germline CDR1 is SGHRS and CDR2 YFSETQ. This CDR3 has 16 amino acids. The J segment lost 0 bases and the V segment lost 3 bases, leaving 6 bases of the junction unmatched. DNA of the CDR3: TGCGCCAGCAGCTCTTTTGGGACAGGGGTCTCCTACGAGCAGTACTTC. Translation gives CASSSFGTGVSYEQYF. Full variable domain (missing parts from reference TRBV5-1 and TRBJ2-7): KAGVTQTPRYLIKTRGQQVTLSCSPISGHRSVSWYQQTPGQGLQFLFEYFSETQRNKGNFPGRFSGRQFSNSRSEMNVSTLELGDSALYLCASSSFGTGVSYEQYFGPGTRLTVT.

This rearrangement joins TRBV5-1 to TRBJ2-7; TRBD1 aligns across 7 bases. The germline V gene encodes CDR1 SGHRS and CDR2 YFSETQ. The CDR3 loop spans 13 amino acids. The V and J ends lost 2 bases and 5 bases, in that order; junction bases with no gene match: 4. Here the CDR3 DNA reads TGCGCCAGCAGCTTACCACAGGGGAACGAGCAGTACTTC. Translated: CASSLPQGNEQYF. Drawing the rest from reference TRBV5-1 and TRBJ2-7, the complete variable domain is KAGVTQTPRYLIKTRGQQVTLSCSPISGHRSVSWYQQTPGQGLQFLFEYFSETQRNKGNFPGRFSGRQFSNSRSEMNVSTLELGDSALYLCASSLPQGNEQYFGPGTRLTVT.

This clonotype showed up just a few times. V is TRBV20-1 and J is TRBJ1-2; 7 nucleotides match TRBD1. This CDR3 is built from 14 residues. V gave up 3 bases and J gave up 7 bases; unmatched junction bases: 11. The germline gives CDR1 DFQATT, CDR2 SNEGSKA (reference sequence). The DNA of the CDR3 is TGCAGTGCTAGTGTGAGACAGGGTCGCGGTGGCTACACCTTC. It codes for CSASVRQGRGGYTF.

The chain has TRBV12-3 or TRBV12-4 and TRBJ1-1, with no clear D. The V gene lost 8 bases and the J gene lost 3 bases, with 10 bases spanning the gap. The CDR3 is made up of 12 amino acids. In DNA, the CDR3 is TGTGCCAGCTCCTCCCAGGACACTGAAGCTTTCTTT. Its protein product is CASSSQDTEAFF.

This clonotype was observed a handful of times. CDR3 bases: TGCAGTGCTAGCCAAGAGGGAAGGGAGCAGTACTTC. This sequence encodes CSASQEGREQYF. The V gene is TRBV20-1, the J gene TRBJ2-7, with D maybe TRBD2 (5 bases). The V gene lost 3 bases and the J gene lost 7 bases, with 13 bases spanning the gap. The CDR3 totals 12 residues. The germline CDR1 and CDR2 sequences are DFQATT and SNEGSKA (reference sequence).

CDR3 loop: CASSGTQGETQYF. DNA for the CDR3: TGTGCCAGCAGCGGGACTCAAGGGGAGACCCAGTACTTC. The chain links TRBV27 to TRBJ2-5; D may be TRBD2 (6 bases). Trimming stripped 6 bases from V and 5 bases from J, with 13 bases between. The germline V gene has CDR1 MNHEY and CDR2 SMNVEV (reference sequence). The CDR3 loop spans 13 amino acids.

This chain connects TRBV15 to TRBJ2-3; tentatively, D is TRBD2 (5 bases). The germline gives CDR1 LNHNV, CDR2 YYDKDF (reference sequence). CDR3 size: 14 residues. Between the trimmed V and J ends, which lost 8 bases and 3 bases, there was a span of 15 bases. As DNA, the CDR3 is TGTGCCACCCTTAGGCGCCCGGGGACAGATACGCAGTATTTT. Encoded protein: CATLRRPGTDTQYF. Variable domain in full (rest from reference TRBV15 and TRBJ2-3): DAMVIQNPRYQVTQFGKPVTLSCSQTLNHNVMYWYQQKSSQAPKLLFHYYDKDFNNEADTPDNFQSRRPNTSFCFLDIRSPGLGDTAMYLCATLRRPGTDTQYFGPGTRLTVL.

This clonotype was detected only a few times. The V gene is TRBV28, the J gene TRBJ2-1; tentatively, D is TRBD2 (7 bases). The V gene lost 5 bases and the J gene lost 8 bases, with 19 bases spanning the gap. There are 15 residues in the CDR3. Per the germline V gene, CDR1 is MDHEN and CDR2 is SYDVKM. The CDR3 sequence: CASSRRGGYSDEQFF. In DNA, the CDR3 is TGTGCCAGCAGTCGCAGGGGAGGGTACAGCGATGAGCAGTTCTTC.

This clonotype was observed a handful of times. The chain uses TRBV30 and TRBJ2-1; D gene ambiguous. Germline V gene sequence: CDR1 GTSNPN, CDR2 SVGIG (reference sequence). This CDR3 is 16 amino acids long. V lost 0 bases and J lost 0, with 12 bases in between. The CDR3 coding sequence is TGTGCCTGGAGTGTTCCCCCTCTGAGCTCCTACAATGAGCAGTTCTTC. It codes for CAWSVPPLSSYNEQFF.

The chain uses TRBV18 and TRBJ2-7, with TRBD1 matching over 8 bases. There are 14 residues in the CDR3. With 3 bases clipped from V and 3 bases from J, the junction kept 4 bases outside the gene matches. Germline-derived CDR1 and CDR2 are KGHSH and LQKENI. The CDR3 DNA reads as TGTGCCAGCTCACCCGAGACAGGGGACTACGAGCAGTACTTC. Translated, it gives CASSPETGDYEQYF.

This clonotype was detected a few times. The chain joins TRBV29-1 to TRBJ2-3, with TRBD1 as a possible D gene (7 bases). Trimming took 6 bases from V and 2 from J, leaving 15 bases between them. Germline lookup yields CDR1 SQVTM and CDR2 ANQGSEA. CDR3 length equals 14 residues. This chain's CDR3 is CSVEGQLNTDTQYF. The CDR3 bases are TGCAGCGTGGAGGGACAGTTAAACACAGATACGCAGTATTTT.

This clonotype has more than one count but fewer than ten. This sequence joins TRBV5-1 and TRBJ2-7; D is perhaps TRBD1 (5 bases). The V gene's germline CDR1 is SGHRS and CDR2 YFSETQ. Trimming pared 4 bases from V and 6 bases from J, leaving 11 bases between. This CDR3 has 12 residues. CDR3 residues: CASSIPQGEQYF. CDR3 coding DNA: TGCGCCAGCAGCATACCTCAGGGCGAGCAGTACTTC.

This clonotype was seen at least ten times. The CDR3 loop is CSVDGAVGTEAFF. Here the CDR3 DNA reads TGCAGCGTTGACGGGGCCGTTGGCACTGAAGCTTTCTTT. V is TRBV29-1 and J is TRBJ1-1, with D tentatively TRBD1 (5 bases). V lost 3 bases and J 4 bases, leaving 12 bases between the germline ends. This CDR3 region has 13 residues. Germline CDR1 is SQVTM and CDR2 is ANQGSEA.

Only a few counts were recorded for this clonotype. The chain recombines TRBV28 with TRBJ1-2; 8 bases align to TRBD1. Germline CDR1 MDHEN, CDR2 SYDVKM. The J segment lost 3 bases and the V segment lost 8 bases, leaving 8 bases of the junction unmatched. The CDR3 length is 14 residues. The CDR3 sequence is CASYLRGRDYGYTF. DNA for the CDR3: TGTGCCAGCTACCTCAGGGGGCGCGACTATGGCTACACCTTC.

As for this clonotype: Just one base apart from a much larger clone, this may be a read error. This chain uses TRBV3-1 with TRBJ1-5, with D uncertain. Germline CDR1 is LGHDT and CDR2 is YNNKEL (reference sequence). The CDR3 is 13 amino acids. The V and J ends lost 0 bases and 6 bases respectively, with 6 bases between them. In DNA form, the CDR3 reads TGTGCCAGCAGCCAAGATCCGGGTCAGCCCCAGCATTTT. It yields the protein CASSQDPGQPQHF.

This rearrangement joins TRBV10-3 to TRBJ1-2, with no clear D. With 4 bases removed from V and 6 bases from J, the gap between germline ends came to 12 bases. The CDR3 sequence is 13 residues long. CDR1 is ENHRY and CDR2 is SYGVKD in the germline V gene. The CDR3: CAISVGRADGYTF. The DNA of the CDR3 is TGTGCCATCAGTGTAGGTCGGGCTGATGGCTACACCTTC.

This chain uses TRBV6-5 with TRBJ2-7; 7 bases agree with TRBD2. Germline CDR1 is MNHEY and CDR2 is SVGAGI. The CDR3 has 15 amino acids. The V segment lost 0 bases and the J segment 4 bases; nucleotides outside the gene matches: 6. The CDR3 coding sequence is TGTGCCAGCAGTTACTCGGTGCGGGAGAGATACGAGCAGTACTTC. Translated: CASSYSVRERYEQYF.

The table lists this clonotype with many counts. The chain has TRBV20-1 and TRBJ1-5; unclear D gene. This CDR3 has 13 residues. V was cut by 3 bases and J by 4 bases, with 10 bases left in between. Germline CDR1 is DFQATT and CDR2 is SNEGSKA (reference sequence). CDR3 region: CSASNRVNQPQHF. In nucleotides, the CDR3 is TGCAGTGCTAGTAATAGGGTAAATCAGCCCCAGCATTTT.

The chain uses TRBV20-1 and TRBJ2-4; 7 nucleotides agree with TRBD1. The CDR3 is made up of 14 amino acids. V shed 6 bases and J 0 bases; nucleotides not matched to a gene: 5. Germline V CDR1 and CDR2: DFQATT, SNEGSKA (reference sequence). In DNA, the CDR3 is TGCAGTGCCCGACAGGGAATAGCCAAAAACATTCAGTACTTC. This translates into CSARQGIAKNIQYF.